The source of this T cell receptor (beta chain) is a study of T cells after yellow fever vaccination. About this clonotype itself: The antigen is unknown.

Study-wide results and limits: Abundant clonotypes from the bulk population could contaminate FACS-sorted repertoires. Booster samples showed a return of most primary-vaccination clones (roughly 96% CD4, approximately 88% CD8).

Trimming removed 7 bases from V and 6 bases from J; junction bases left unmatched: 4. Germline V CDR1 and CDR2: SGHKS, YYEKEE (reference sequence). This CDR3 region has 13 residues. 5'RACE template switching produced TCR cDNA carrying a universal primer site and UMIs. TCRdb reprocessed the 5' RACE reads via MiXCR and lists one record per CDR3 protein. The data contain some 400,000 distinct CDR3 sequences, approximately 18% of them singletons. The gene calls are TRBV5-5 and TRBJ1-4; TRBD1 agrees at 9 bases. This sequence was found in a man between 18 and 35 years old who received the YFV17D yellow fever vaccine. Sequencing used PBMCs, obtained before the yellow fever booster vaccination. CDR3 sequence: CASQWTGDEKLFF. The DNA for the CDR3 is TGTGCCAGCCAGTGGACAGGGGATGAAAAACTGTTTTTT.